This T cell receptor beta chain emerged from a study of blood T cells in healthy people across ages. A second PCR, run for about 7 to 11 cycles, used a sample-barcoded 5' primer plus a J-beta primer mix. Using its own MiXCR run on the 5' RACE reads, TCRdb lists one record per CDR3 protein. This table holds 750,000 to 1,000,000 distinct CDR3 sequences, around 29% found once. J was trimmed by 8 bases and V by 5 bases; bases with no gene match: 6. The CDR3 is made up of 14 amino acids. Per the germline V gene, CDR1 is SGHNT and CDR2 is YENEEA. The same sample was also used in a study of T cells of mothers and their children.

The genes are TRBV11-3 and TRBJ2-1, with 10 bases aligning to TRBD2. This TCR was sampled from a woman aged 40 to 55 in good health. Source material: blood. CDR3 sequence: CASSATSGDYEQFF. The CDR3 nucleotides read TGTGCCAGCAGCGCCACTAGCGGGGACTATGAGCAGTTCTTC.